Listed here is a single T cell receptor (beta chain). Its antigen is not known. This CDR3 is built from 17 residues. Germline CDR1 reads SEHNR; CDR2 reads FQNEAQ (reference sequence). This record belongs to a study of monozygotic twins with inflammatory bowel disease. Findings and caveats of the study: Compared with healthy twins, IBD patients shared fewer clonotypes with others, especially with disease activity.

TCRdb re-called the 5' RACE reads; one entry per CDR3 protein, DNA not given. This sample's clone table lists about 380,000 distinct CDR3 sequences. Sample: blood. The chain recombines TRBV7-9 with TRBJ1-5; there is no DNA to check the TCRdb D call of TRBD1. The TCR comes from a human donor with ulcerative colitis or Crohn's disease, or a healthy co-twin of an affected twin (not recorded which). Here the CDR3 reads CASSLGGAGNSNQPQHF.